The TCR beta chain described here comes from a study of blood T cells in healthy people across ages. A second PCR, run for about 7 to 11 cycles, used a sample-barcoded 5' primer plus a J-beta primer mix. A single record per CDR3 protein comes from TCRdb applying MiXCR to the 5' RACE reads. The table lists more than 700,000 distinct CDR3 sequences, 35% to 60% of them singletons. Germline CDR1 SQVTM, CDR2 ANQGSEA. J gave up 1 base and V 5 bases, and 3 bases lay outside the gene matches. The CDR3 has 15 amino acids. This clonotype was counted many times. The V call is TRBV29-1, the J call TRBJ2-7; 15 bases agree with TRBD2. The sample was blood. The sequence derives from a man older than 75 in good health. The CDR3 DNA follows: TGCAGCGTTTCCGGGACTAGCGGGGGGTCCTACGAGCAGTACTTC. It is translated as CSVSGTSGGSYEQYF.